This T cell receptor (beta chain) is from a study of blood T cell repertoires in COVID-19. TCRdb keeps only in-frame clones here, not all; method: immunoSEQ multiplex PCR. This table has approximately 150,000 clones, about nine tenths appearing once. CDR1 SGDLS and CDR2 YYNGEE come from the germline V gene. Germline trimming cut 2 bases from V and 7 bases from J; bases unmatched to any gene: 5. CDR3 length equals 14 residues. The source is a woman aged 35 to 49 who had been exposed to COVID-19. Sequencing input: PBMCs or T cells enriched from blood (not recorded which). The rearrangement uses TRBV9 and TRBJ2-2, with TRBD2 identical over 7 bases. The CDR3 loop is CASSVGTKGGELFF. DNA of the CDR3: TGTGCCAGCAGCGTCGGGACTAAGGGCGGGGAGCTGTTTTTT. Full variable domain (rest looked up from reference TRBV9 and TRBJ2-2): DSGVTQTPKHLITATGQRVTLRCSPRSGDLSVYWYQQSLDQGLQFLIQYYNGEERAKGNILERFSAQQFPDLHSELNLSSLELGDSALYFCASSVGTKGGELFFGEGSRLTVL.